This T cell receptor (beta chain) stems from a study of cytomegalovirus exposure and HLA in healthy donors. Germline assignment: CDR1 MDHEN and CDR2 SYDVKM. V was clipped by 2 bases and J by 1 base, with 8 bases between them. This CDR3 has 14 residues. This clone was observed a single time. Its antigen is as yet unknown. Study findings and constraints: Reports indicate that TCR beta sequences accurately predicted the HLA-A and HLA-B alleles of most subjects. Serostatus for CMV was the only available immune exposure information. When the data were analyzed later, several of the most significant clusters appeared to be linked to common viral pathogens.

The PCR made use of 60 Vbeta and 13 Jbeta primers. Sequenced by immunoSEQ multiplex PCR; TCRdb stores in-frame clones only, minus some. Here the sample spans some 110,000 clones, about four fifths being singletons. The sample consisted of PBMCs. This receptor was obtained from a woman younger than 45 in good health and CMV-seronegative. The rearrangement uses TRBV28 and TRBJ1-1; maybe TRBD1 (5 bases). The CDR3 DNA reads as TGTGCCAGCAGTTTAGCCGGGGGGAACACTGAAGCTTTCTTT. This gives the protein CASSLAGGNTEAFF.